This TCR beta chain was sequenced for a study of CD8+CD57+ T cells in acquired aplastic anemia. Study findings and constraints: Comparison of patients with controls identified about 27 shared CD8+ CDR3 sequences.

Per the germline V gene, CDR1 is SGDLS and CDR2 is YYNGEE. J was trimmed by 5 bases and V by 4 bases; bases with no gene match: 8. The CDR3 contains 17 residues. About this clonotype itself: Its antigen is currently unknown.

An expansion of CD8+CD57+ cells by flow cytometry had been shown in patients chosen for sequencing. No therapy had been given to the patients at the time of blood sampling. Template material for TCR beta VDJ and CDR3 profiling consisted of genomic DNA. In TCRdb, the reads were re-called with MiXCR into one record per CDR3 protein. In the table there are 110,000 or so distinct CDR3 sequences, approximately 50% of which are singletons. The rearrangement joins TRBV9 to TRBJ2-1; 14 positions match TRBD2. This sequence was found in a human donor with aplastic anemia. Sequenced material: sorted CD4+, CD8+, or CD8+CD57+ T cells (not recorded which) from PBMCs. CDR3 sequence reads: CASSPRTSGGRNNEQFF. DNA for the CDR3: TGTGCCAGCAGCCCCCGGACTAGCGGGGGGCGTAACAATGAGCAGTTCTTC.